This T cell receptor beta chain came from a study of regulatory T cells in long-lasting Graves disease. Study observations and caveats: TCR diversity in persistent Graves' patients was below that of newly diagnosed ones. TRBV28, TRBJ1-2 and TRBJ2-5 were segments that persistent disease favored. With a small sample size, accuracy may have been reduced.

Regarding time point: newly diagnosed GD, antithyroid drugs for less than 3 months. With RNA extracted from PBMCs as input, the TCR library was made. Of note for this clonotype: Its target is unknown.

TCR beta libraries were built with iRepertoire HTBI primers and Arm-PCR of CDR3 regions. TCRdb re-derived calls from the multiplex PCR reads in MiXCR, one entry per CDR3 protein. The sample lists 400,000 to 500,000 distinct CDR3 sequences; under 15% were seen once. This CDR3 spans 14 amino acids. Germline V gene data show CDR1 as KGHDR and CDR2 as SFDVKD. Trimming removed 4 bases at V and 1 base at J, with 8 bases between. Another study also made use of these data, one on T cells in Graves' hyperthyroidism and ophthalmopathy. That investigation notes: Researchers ran a first-round RT-PCR on the TCR CDR3 using the HTBI primer set.

The chain carries TRBV24-1 and TRBJ2-3; D gene unclear. The source is a woman aged 25 to 39 with Graves disease. The sequencing used peripheral blood mononuclear cells (PBMCs), collected at new diagnosis, from a patient treated with antithyroid drugs. The chain's CDR3 is CATSDSSRTDTQYF. The CDR3 DNA follows: TGTGCCACCAGTGACAGCAGCCGCACAGATACGCAGTATTTT.